These 19 T cell receptor beta chains came from one sample sequenced in a study of regulatory T cells in long-lasting Graves disease. Sequencing libraries for TCR beta were prepared with iRepertoire HTBI primers and Arm-PCR of CDR3 regions. TCRdb fed the multiplex PCR reads into MiXCR, producing one record per CDR3 protein. The profile shows 500,000 or so distinct CDR3 sequences, approximately 16% of them singletons. Time point noted: newly diagnosed GD, antithyroid drugs for less than 3 months. The TCR library was prepared using RNA isolated from PBMCs. The same sample was also used in a study of T cells in Graves' hyperthyroidism and ophthalmopathy.

This material consisted of peripheral blood mononuclear cells (PBMCs), taken at new diagnosis, from a patient treated with antithyroid drugs. The source is a woman aged 35-65 years with Graves disease.

This clonotype was counted ten times or more. The chain links TRBV28 to TRBJ1-1; D gene uncertain. Trimming removed 7 bases from V and 3 bases from J, with 6 bases in between. CDR1 is MDHEN and CDR2 is SYDVKM in the germline V gene. There are 11 residues in the CDR3. The CDR3 bases are TGTGCCAGCACCTCTCACACTGAAGCTTTCTTT. Its protein product is CASTSHTEAFF.

Concerning this clonotype: With a much larger clone just one base away, this may be a read error. The missing conserved phenylalanine or tryptophan at the end of this CDR3 makes a read error likely. This chain connects TRBV28 to TRBJ1-1; D not resolved. Trimming cost V 9 bases and J 2 bases, with 13 bases left between them. In germline, CDR1 is MDHEN, CDR2 SYDVKM. CDR3 size: 13 residues. The DNA for the CDR3 is TGTGCCAGAGCAGGAGTTGGAAACACTGAAGCTTTCCTT. Residues: CARAGVGNTEAFL.

Only a few counts were recorded for this clonotype. The V call is TRBV6-9, the J call TRBJ2-7; D remains ambiguous. The CDR3 length is 13 residues. Germline V gene lookup returns CDR1 MNHGY and CDR2 SVAAGI. V lost 3 bases and J lost 6, with 12 bases in between. The chain's CDR3 is CASSYSQSGEQYF. Written as DNA, the CDR3 is TGTGCCAGCAGTTACTCCCAGTCTGGCGAGCAGTACTTC.

At least ten counts were recorded for this clonotype. The chain links TRBV28 to TRBJ1-1; TRBD1 might be the D (5 bases). The CDR3 length is 12 residues. Germline values: CDR1 MDHEN, CDR2 SYDVKM. Trimming removed 3 bases from V and 6 bases from J, with 8 bases in between. CDR3 loop: CASSLTVAEAFF. CDR3 coding DNA: TGTGCCAGCAGTTTGACAGTCGCTGAAGCTTTCTTT.

Ten or more counts support this clonotype. V usage is TRBV12-3 or TRBV12-4 and J usage is TRBJ2-5; D assignment may be TRBD1 or TRBD2 (5 bases each). The CDR3 sequence is 15 residues long. Trimming stripped 4 bases from V and 2 bases from J, with 14 bases between. The CDR3 loop reads CASSSLYGGQETQYF. In DNA, the CDR3 is TGTGCCAGCAGTTCATTATATGGGGGACAAGAGACCCAGTACTTC.

In its sample, this clonotype was seen many times. V usage is TRBV28 and J usage is TRBJ2-1; TRBD1 or TRBD2 may be the D gene (5 bases each). V was trimmed by 2 bases and J by 5 bases, leaving 19 bases between them. The CDR3 length is 17 residues. Germline lookup yields CDR1 MDHEN and CDR2 SYDVKM. Written as DNA, the CDR3 is TGTGCCAGCAGTTTAACCCGGGGCCAAAAGAAACACAATGAGCAGTTCTTC. It specifies CASSLTRGQKKHNEQFF.

The chain joins TRBV29-1 to TRBJ2-5, with TRBD1 as a possible D gene (5 bases). The ends were cut back, 3 bases at V and 6 bases at J, with 8 bases in the middle. The germline V gene has CDR1 SQVTM and CDR2 ANQGSEA. The CDR3 has 11 residues. The CDR3 here is CSVDREQTQYF. CDR3 sequence (DNA): TGCAGCGTTGACAGGGAACAGACCCAGTACTTC.

This rearrangement joins TRBV9 to TRBJ1-6; D ambiguous. Trimming took off 3 bases at V and 6 bases at J, with 10 bases between the two ends. Germline CDR1 and CDR2: SGDLS and YYNGEE. This CDR3 is 14 amino acids long. DNA of the CDR3: TGTGCCAGCAGCGCATTGTCCCCTAATTCACCCCTCCACTTT. Translated, it gives CASSALSPNSPLHF.

This clonotype was detected ten times or more. The chain carries TRBV12-3 or TRBV12-4 and TRBJ2-1; D is undetermined. V was cut by 3 bases and J by 7 bases, with 13 bases left in between. The CDR3 extends over 14 amino acids. The CDR3 coding sequence is TGTGCCAGCAGTTTCCCTCTTCGGTTTAATGAGCAGTTCTTC. Amino acids: CASSFPLRFNEQFF.

In DNA, the CDR3 is TGTGCCAGTAGTCCGACATGGGAGGACACTGAAGCTTTCTTT. Translated: CASSPTWEDTEAFF. The chain combines TRBV19 with TRBJ1-1, with D hard to call. The CDR3 length is 14 residues. Trimming pared 5 bases from V and 3 bases from J, leaving 13 bases between. The germline V gene has CDR1 LNHDA and CDR2 SQIVND (reference sequence).

This clonotype was seen repeatedly, ten times or more. The chain employs TRBV27 and TRBJ1-1, with D uncertain. The CDR3 is 14 amino acids. CDR1 MNHEY and CDR2 SMNVEV come from the germline V gene (reference sequence). Trimming stripped 4 bases from V and 3 bases from J, with 12 bases between. The CDR3: CASSSGKLYTEAFF. As DNA, the CDR3 is TGTGCCAGCAGTTCTGGCAAACTGTACACTGAAGCTTTCTTT.

Ten or more counts support this clonotype. The J gene is TRBJ1-1, the V gene TRBV7-3; no clear D gene. Between the trimmed V and J ends, which lost 4 bases and 4 bases, there was a span of 10 bases. The CDR3 is 13 amino acids. The germline V gene has CDR1 SGHTA and CDR2 FQGTGA. This chain's CDR3 is CASSYRPGTEAFF. DNA for the CDR3: TGTGCCAGCAGCTATAGACCGGGCACTGAAGCTTTCTTT.

In its sample, this clonotype was seen many times. The chain carries TRBV14 and TRBJ2-3, with D unresolved. The CDR3 is 12 residues long. Looked up from germline, CDR1 is SGHDN and CDR2 is FVKESK. Trimming took off 3 bases at V and 6 bases at J, with 7 bases between the two ends. The CDR3 DNA follows: TGTGCCAGCAGCCAGTCACCTGATACGCAGTATTTT. Translated: CASSQSPDTQYF.

V usage is TRBV20-1 and J usage is TRBJ1-2; the match to TRBD1 covers 7 bases. Germline CDR1 is DFQATT and CDR2 is SNEGSKA (reference sequence). The trim removed 1 base at V and 4 bases at J, leaving 12 bases unmatched. The CDR3 has 16 amino acids. CDR3 in DNA: TGCAGTGCTAGAGGGCTTGATACAGGGGACCCCTATGGCTACACCTTC. This encodes CSARGLDTGDPYGYTF.

Only a few counts were recorded for this clonotype. V usage is TRBV6-1 and J usage is TRBJ1-2; a possible D gene is TRBD1 (5 bases). Germline CDR1 and CDR2: MNHNS and SASEGT. The CDR3 covers 15 residues. Deletions cut 6 bases from V and 4 bases from J, with 18 bases between. The CDR3 coding sequence is TGTGCCAGCAGCCGGGCCGGGGGAATTGGCTATGGCTACACCTTC. As protein: CASSRAGGIGYGYTF.

This clonotype showed up many times. The rearrangement uses TRBV18 and TRBJ2-7; D is undetermined. There are 13 residues in the CDR3. CDR1 KGHSH and CDR2 LQKENI come from the germline V gene. With 3 bases removed from V and 1 base from J, the gap between germline ends came to 7 bases. CDR3 residues: CASSPTASYEQYF. CDR3 nucleotides: TGTGCCAGCTCACCTACTGCATCCTACGAGCAGTACTTC.

This clonotype was picked up many times. V is TRBV28 and J is TRBJ2-7; possibly TRBD2 for D (5 bases). CDR1 MDHEN and CDR2 SYDVKM come from the germline V gene. This CDR3 spans 15 amino acids. Deletions cut 4 bases from V and 2 bases from J, with 15 bases between. The chain's CDR3 is CASSSVRPTTYEQYF. CDR3 DNA sequence: TGTGCCAGCAGTTCCGTACGACCGACTACCTACGAGCAGTACTTC.

On this clonotype: This sequence may be a read error, since a much larger clone differs from it by one base. This sequence joins TRBV18 and TRBJ2-7, with a weak D call TRBD1 (7 bases). The CDR3 length is 13 residues. From germline, CDR1 is KGHSH and CDR2 LQKENI. CDR3 DNA sequence: TGTGCCAGCTCACATGGACAGGACTACGAGCAGCACTTC. Translating it yields CASSHGQDYEQHF.

The J gene is TRBJ2-1, the V gene TRBV20-1, with 7 bases lining up with TRBD2. Germline assignment: CDR1 DFQATT and CDR2 SNEGSKA (reference sequence). V lost 2 bases, J lost 2 bases, and 9 bases stayed unmatched. CDR3 length: 16 amino acids. The chain's CDR3 is CSARSPVSGAYNEQFF. The DNA for the CDR3 is TGCAGTGCTAGATCCCCAGTGAGCGGGGCCTACAATGAGCAGTTCTTC.